The present entry profiles one TCR beta chain with its context. The data were taken from a study of blood T cell repertoires in COVID-19. Sequencing was performed with immunoSEQ multiplex PCR; in TCRdb, only in-frame clones are kept and a portion is missing. The sample yields 270,000 or so clones, approximately 81% seen once. The CDR3 runs to 15 residues. Trimming shortened V by 4 bases and J by 8 bases, and 18 bases separated the two germline ends. The germline gives CDR1 SGHNT, CDR2 YYREEE (reference sequence). The specimen sequenced was peripheral blood. This receptor was identified in a woman aged 18-29 years with acute or convalescent COVID-19. This chain connects TRBV5-4 to TRBJ2-2, with D maybe TRBD2 (6 bases). CDR3 residues: CASSDGPGASGELFF. The CDR3 nucleotides are TGTGCCAGCAGCGACGGGCCGGGAGCGTCAGGGGAGCTGTTTTTT.